Listed below are T cell receptor beta chains from one sample, sequenced in a study of cytomegalovirus exposure and HLA in healthy donors. Clones were sequenced by immunoSEQ multiplex PCR, and TCRdb holds only the in-frame ones, with some missing. The sample table includes about 88,000 clones. The source material was PBMCs. The receptors here all came from a girl between 10 and 17 years old in good health and CMV-seropositive. Both conserved end residues are part of each CDR3. Fields, in order: CDR3 DNA, CDR3 protein, D gene, J gene, V gene. A D gene is named only where the DNA matches it firmly.

CDR3nt: TGTGCCTGGGCTTTGGACAGGGCCGGGGCCAACGTCCTGACTTTC; CDR3aa: CAWALDRAGANVLTF; d_gene: TRBD1; j_gene: TRBJ2-6; v_gene: TRBV30
CDR3nt: TGCGCCAGCAGCCAAGATCCTAGCGGGGTGGGTAAAGAGACCCAGTACTTC; CDR3aa: CASSQDPSGVGKETQYF; d_gene: TRBD2; j_gene: TRBJ2-5; v_gene: TRBV4-1
CDR3nt: TGCAGCGGCCGGGGGAACACTGAAGCTTTCTTT; CDR3aa: CSGRGNTEAFF; d_gene: -; j_gene: TRBJ1-1; v_gene: TRBV29-1
CDR3nt: TGCGCCAGCAGAGACGGGGGGGCCGGAGAGACCCAGTACTTC; CDR3aa: CASRDGGAGETQYF; d_gene: TRBD2; j_gene: TRBJ2-5; v_gene: TRBV5-1
CDR3nt: TGTGCCAGCAGCTCAAACAGGGGGAACACTGAAGCTTTCTTT; CDR3aa: CASSSNRGNTEAFF; d_gene: TRBD1; j_gene: TRBJ1-1; v_gene: TRBV7-6
CDR3nt: TGTGCCAGCATCGGGGGGGCCGCCGACAATGAGCAGTTCTTC; CDR3aa: CASIGGAADNEQFF; d_gene: TRBD2; j_gene: TRBJ2-1; v_gene: TRBV6-6
CDR3nt: TGTGCCAGCAGCTTGGCTGTTAGAGGTGAAGCTTTCTTT; CDR3aa: CASSLAVRGEAFF; d_gene: -; j_gene: TRBJ1-1; v_gene: TRBV5-4
CDR3nt: TGTGCCAGCAGTCCCCGGGACAGACTCTACGAGCAGTACTTC; CDR3aa: CASSPRDRLYEQYF; d_gene: TRBD1; j_gene: TRBJ2-7; v_gene: TRBV27
CDR3nt: TGTGCCAGTAGTATAGGACTGACAGATACGCAGTATTTT; CDR3aa: CASSIGLTDTQYF; d_gene: -; j_gene: TRBJ2-3; v_gene: TRBV19
CDR3nt: TGTGCCAGCAGCCCCCGCACACCCGGGACAGGGCCCTCCTACGAGCAGTACTTC; CDR3aa: CASSPRTPGTGPSYEQYF; d_gene: TRBD1; j_gene: TRBJ2-7; v_gene: TRBV11-2
CDR3nt: TGTGCCAGCAGCACGGGGGGGCCGAACTATGGCTACACCTTC; CDR3aa: CASSTGGPNYGYTF; d_gene: -; j_gene: TRBJ1-2; v_gene: TRBV27
CDR3nt: TGCAGCGTTGATATCCGGCTGACTGGCACAGATACGCAGTATTTT; CDR3aa: CSVDIRLTGTDTQYF; d_gene: -; j_gene: TRBJ2-3; v_gene: TRBV29-1
CDR3nt: TGTGCCAGTAGTACCTGGTTCGACAGGGAACCTTACGAGCAGTACTTC; CDR3aa: CASSTWFDREPYEQYF; d_gene: TRBD1; j_gene: TRBJ2-7; v_gene: TRBV19
CDR3nt: TGTGCCAGCAGTTACCAAGACAGGGGAGCGTACGAGCAGTACTTC; CDR3aa: CASSYQDRGAYEQYF; d_gene: TRBD1; j_gene: TRBJ2-7; v_gene: TRBV6-5
CDR3nt: TGTGCCAGCAGTAGGGGACAACTTCTCTACGAGCAGTACTTC; CDR3aa: CASSRGQLLYEQYF; d_gene: -; j_gene: TRBJ2-7; v_gene: TRBV6-5
CDR3nt: TGTGCCAGCAGCCCAGGGGGTGCGAATGGCTACACCTTC; CDR3aa: CASSPGGANGYTF; d_gene: TRBD1; j_gene: TRBJ1-2; v_gene: TRBV7-9
CDR3nt: TGTGCCAGCAGCAATCCCGGGACAGCTCCGGATGGCTACACCTTC; CDR3aa: CASSNPGTAPDGYTF; d_gene: TRBD1; j_gene: TRBJ1-2; v_gene: TRBV6-5
CDR3nt: TGCGCCAGCAGCCGCGGGCGGGAGAACACTGAAGCTTTCTTT; CDR3aa: CASSRGRENTEAFF; d_gene: -; j_gene: TRBJ1-1; v_gene: TRBV5-1
CDR3nt: TGTGCCAGCAGCGAAAACAGGGAAACCTCCTATGGCTACACCTTC; CDR3aa: CASSENRETSYGYTF; d_gene: -; j_gene: TRBJ1-2; v_gene: TRBV11-2
CDR3nt: TGTGCCAGCAGCCCGATCGGGGAAGGGACTGAAGCTTTCTTT; CDR3aa: CASSPIGEGTEAFF; d_gene: -; j_gene: TRBJ1-1; v_gene: TRBV27
CDR3nt: TGTGCCAGCAGCTTAGAGCGGATAACAGATACGCAGTATTTT; CDR3aa: CASSLERITDTQYF; d_gene: -; j_gene: TRBJ2-3; v_gene: TRBV11-1
CDR3nt: TGTGCCAGCTCACCAGGGGCCGGCACTGAAGCTTTCTTT; CDR3aa: CASSPGAGTEAFF; d_gene: -; j_gene: TRBJ1-1; v_gene: TRBV18
CDR3nt: TGTGCCAGCAGCGCCACTACAGGGATCTATGGCTACACCTTC; CDR3aa: CASSATTGIYGYTF; d_gene: -; j_gene: TRBJ1-2; v_gene: TRBV7-6
CDR3nt: TGTGCCACGACGACAGGGGATAATTCACCCCTCCACTTT; CDR3aa: CATTTGDNSPLHF; d_gene: TRBD1; j_gene: TRBJ1-6; v_gene: TRBV5-4
CDR3nt: TGTGCCAGTAGCCCCTTGGGGGCAAATCAGCCCCAGCATTTT; CDR3aa: CASSPLGANQPQHF; d_gene: -; j_gene: TRBJ1-5; v_gene: TRBV19
CDR3nt: TGTGCCAGCAGCCTGGGCGGGGGGGTAAGCACAGATACGCAGTATTTT; CDR3aa: CASSLGGGVSTDTQYF; d_gene: TRBD2; j_gene: TRBJ2-3; v_gene: TRBV9
CDR3nt: TGTGCCAGCATTGGACACTCAGGGGGCGTCTCTGGCTACACCTTC; CDR3aa: CASIGHSGGVSGYTF; d_gene: TRBD1; j_gene: TRBJ1-2; v_gene: TRBV28
CDR3nt: TGTGCCAGCAGCCAAGTACTAGCAGTAAATGAGCAGTTCTTC; CDR3aa: CASSQVLAVNEQFF; d_gene: -; j_gene: TRBJ2-1; v_gene: TRBV4-2
CDR3nt: TGTGCCAGCAGTGAAGTGGGGGGGGGCTACAATGAGCAGTTCTTC; CDR3aa: CASSEVGGGYNEQFF; d_gene: TRBD2; j_gene: TRBJ2-1; v_gene: TRBV25-1
CDR3nt: TGTGCCAGCAGTACCTGGGGGCTCACTGAAGCTTTCTTT; CDR3aa: CASSTWGLTEAFF; d_gene: -; j_gene: TRBJ1-1; v_gene: TRBV6-5
CDR3nt: TGTGCCAGTAGTATAGTTTCGGGATCTGGAAACACCATATATTTT; CDR3aa: CASSIVSGSGNTIYF; d_gene: -; j_gene: TRBJ1-3; v_gene: TRBV19
CDR3nt: TGTGCCAGCAGCGAAAGGCTGGACAGGGCGAACTATGGCTACACCTTC; CDR3aa: CASSERLDRANYGYTF; d_gene: TRBD1; j_gene: TRBJ1-2; v_gene: TRBV9
CDR3nt: TGCGCCAGCAGCCAAGAGCTGGCGGCAAGTCGCGGCGAGCAGTACTTC; CDR3aa: CASSQELAASRGEQYF; d_gene: -; j_gene: TRBJ2-7; v_gene: TRBV4-3
CDR3nt: TGTGCCAGTAGTCCCGGACTGAACTATGGCTACACCTTC; CDR3aa: CASSPGLNYGYTF; d_gene: -; j_gene: TRBJ1-2; v_gene: TRBV19
CDR3nt: TGTGCCAGCAGTTATGGGACAGCGTACAATGAGCAGTTCTTC; CDR3aa: CASSYGTAYNEQFF; d_gene: TRBD1; j_gene: TRBJ2-1; v_gene: TRBV27
CDR3nt: TGTGCCAGCAGTTTCGCTAGCGGGATTTTGAATGAGCAGTTCTTC; CDR3aa: CASSFASGILNEQFF; d_gene: TRBD2; j_gene: TRBJ2-1; v_gene: TRBV6-6
CDR3nt: TGTGCCAGCAGGGCAGACAGGGGGGCGGTCACTGAAGCTTTCTTT; CDR3aa: CASRADRGAVTEAFF; d_gene: TRBD1; j_gene: TRBJ1-1; v_gene: TRBV2
CDR3nt: TGTGCCAGCAGCACAATCAGGGGGGTGGTAGAGACCCAGTACTTC; CDR3aa: CASSTIRGVVETQYF; d_gene: -; j_gene: TRBJ2-5; v_gene: TRBV5-5
CDR3nt: TGTGCCAGCTCAGTTTCAGACAATGAGCAGTTCTTC; CDR3aa: CASSVSDNEQFF; d_gene: -; j_gene: TRBJ2-1; v_gene: TRBV9
CDR3nt: TGTGCCAGCAGCTTAGGCAGGGAGGCAGATACGCAGTATTTT; CDR3aa: CASSLGREADTQYF; d_gene: -; j_gene: TRBJ2-3; v_gene: TRBV7-2
CDR3nt: TGTGCCACCAGCAGAGATGGGGGGTCCTACAATGAGCAGTTCTTC; CDR3aa: CATSRDGGSYNEQFF; d_gene: -; j_gene: TRBJ2-1; v_gene: TRBV15
CDR3nt: TGTGCCAGTATGGCCAGGGGGGATCAGCCCCAGCATTTT; CDR3aa: CASMARGDQPQHF; d_gene: TRBD1; j_gene: TRBJ1-5; v_gene: TRBV19
CDR3nt: TGTGCCAGCAGCCCACAGCAATCTGGGGCCAACGTCCTGACTTTC; CDR3aa: CASSPQQSGANVLTF; d_gene: -; j_gene: TRBJ2-6; v_gene: TRBV7-2
CDR3nt: TGTGCCAGCAGTTACAGGGGGAGGGCCACCCAAGAGACCCAGTACTTC; CDR3aa: CASSYRGRATQETQYF; d_gene: -; j_gene: TRBJ2-5; v_gene: TRBV6-6
CDR3nt: TGTGCCAGCAGCATAGAGAGTACAGGGGGCAATCAGCCCCAGCATTTT; CDR3aa: CASSIESTGGNQPQHF; d_gene: TRBD1; j_gene: TRBJ1-5; v_gene: TRBV6-6
CDR3nt: TGCGCCAGCAGCTTGGCACAGACGACCCAACAAGAGACCCAGTACTTC; CDR3aa: CASSLAQTTQQETQYF; d_gene: -; j_gene: TRBJ2-5; v_gene: TRBV5-1
CDR3nt: TGCGCCAGCAGCCAAGGGAACGGGGTTCAGCATTTT; CDR3aa: CASSQGNGVQHF; d_gene: -; j_gene: TRBJ1-5; v_gene: TRBV4-3
CDR3nt: TGTGCCAGCAGCTTAGTAGGGGGCGATGAAGCTTTCTTT; CDR3aa: CASSLVGGDEAFF; d_gene: TRBD1; j_gene: TRBJ1-1; v_gene: TRBV7-2
CDR3nt: TGTGCCAGCAGCTTAGATCCGGGGGGCACTGGAAACACCATATATTTT; CDR3aa: CASSLDPGGTGNTIYF; d_gene: -; j_gene: TRBJ1-3; v_gene: TRBV7-2
CDR3nt: TGCGCCAGCAGCACGACGGCAGGGGGCAATCAGCCCCAGCATTTT; CDR3aa: CASSTTAGGNQPQHF; d_gene: -; j_gene: TRBJ1-5; v_gene: TRBV5-1
CDR3nt: TGTGCCAGCAGCTTGGGAGGACAGGGGGCGACAAGGGCTTTCTTT; CDR3aa: CASSLGGQGATRAFF; d_gene: TRBD1; j_gene: TRBJ1-1; v_gene: TRBV5-6
CDR3nt: TGTGCCAGCCGATCCGGGACAGGGAGCATGAACACTGAAGCTTTCTTT; CDR3aa: CASRSGTGSMNTEAFF; d_gene: TRBD1; j_gene: TRBJ1-1; v_gene: TRBV7-9
CDR3nt: TGTGCCAGCAGTCGTCGACTAGCGGGGGACACCGGGGAGCTGTTTTTT; CDR3aa: CASSRRLAGDTGELFF; d_gene: TRBD2; j_gene: TRBJ2-2; v_gene: TRBV14
CDR3nt: TGCGCCAGCAGCCAGAGCTCCTACGAGCAGTACTTC; CDR3aa: CASSQSSYEQYF; d_gene: -; j_gene: TRBJ2-7; v_gene: TRBV4-1
CDR3nt: TGCGCCAGCAGCCGCACTAGCGGGGCGGGCACCGGGGAGCTGTTTTTT; CDR3aa: CASSRTSGAGTGELFF; d_gene: TRBD2; j_gene: TRBJ2-2; v_gene: TRBV4-3
CDR3nt: TGTGCCATATCGACAGGGAGGTTTTTTGATGAGCAGTTCTTC; CDR3aa: CAISTGRFFDEQFF; d_gene: -; j_gene: TRBJ2-1; v_gene: TRBV19
CDR3nt: TGTGCCAGCAGCTTAATGCAGGCCATCTCTGGAAACACCATATATTTT; CDR3aa: CASSLMQAISGNTIYF; d_gene: -; j_gene: TRBJ1-3; v_gene: TRBV7-2